This T cell receptor beta chain was sequenced for a study of graft-versus-host responses after intestinal transplantation. Whole-study context: Every recipient underwent anti-thymocyte globulin induction, then tacrolimus and steroids for approximately 3 years. Study-wide points: The study associated peak circulating GvH clone levels with early post-transplant HvG declines. GvH clones were found in recipient marrow; some appeared first in ileum or blood.

The CDR3 consists of 16 residues. V shed 1 base and J 1 base; nucleotides not matched to a gene: 5. The germline V gene encodes CDR1 SGHNT and CDR2 YENEEA. Profiled with immunoSEQ multiplex PCR; TCRdb holds only in-frame clones, not every one. The profile shows some 83,000 clones, around 91% of them singletons. Remarks on this clone: No antigen is known for it.

This clonotype was sampled from a human donor who received an intestinal transplant. The specimen was unstimulated CD4+ T cells sorted from spleen or lymph node cells, collected before intestinal transplant. The V gene is TRBV11-3, the J gene TRBJ2-3; 7 nucleotides align to TRBD2. The CDR3, as DNA: TGTGCCAGCAGCTTAGCGGTTGCGGGGGGCACAGATACGCAGTATTTT. The encoded protein is CASSLAVAGGTDTQYF.